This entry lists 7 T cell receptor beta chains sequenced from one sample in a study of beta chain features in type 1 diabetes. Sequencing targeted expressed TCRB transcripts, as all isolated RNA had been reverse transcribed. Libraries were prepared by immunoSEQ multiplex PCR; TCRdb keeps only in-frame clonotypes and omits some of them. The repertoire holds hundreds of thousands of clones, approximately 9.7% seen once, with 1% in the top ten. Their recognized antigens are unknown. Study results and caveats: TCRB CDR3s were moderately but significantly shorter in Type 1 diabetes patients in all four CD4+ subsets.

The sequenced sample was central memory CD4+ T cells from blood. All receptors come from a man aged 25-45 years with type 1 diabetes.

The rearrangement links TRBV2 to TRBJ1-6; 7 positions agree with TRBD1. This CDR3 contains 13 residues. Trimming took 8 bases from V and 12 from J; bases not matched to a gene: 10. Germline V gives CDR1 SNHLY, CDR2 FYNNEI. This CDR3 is CASSRDRVGPLHF. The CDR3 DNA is TGTGCCAGCTCCCGAGACAGGGTAGGACCCCTCCACTTT.

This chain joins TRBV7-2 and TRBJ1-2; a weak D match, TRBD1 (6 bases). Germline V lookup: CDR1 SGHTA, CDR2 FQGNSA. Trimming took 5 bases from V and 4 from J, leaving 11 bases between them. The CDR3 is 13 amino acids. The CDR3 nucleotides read TGTGCCAGCAGCCCCTACAGGGTCTATGGCTACACCTTC. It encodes CASSPYRVYGYTF.

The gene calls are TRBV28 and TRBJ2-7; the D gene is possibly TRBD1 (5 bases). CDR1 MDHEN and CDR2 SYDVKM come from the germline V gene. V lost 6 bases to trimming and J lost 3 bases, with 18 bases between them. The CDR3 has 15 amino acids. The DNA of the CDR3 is TGTGCCAGCAGACCCCCGGTGGCAGGGAACTACGAGCAGTACTTC. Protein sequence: CASRPPVAGNYEQYF.

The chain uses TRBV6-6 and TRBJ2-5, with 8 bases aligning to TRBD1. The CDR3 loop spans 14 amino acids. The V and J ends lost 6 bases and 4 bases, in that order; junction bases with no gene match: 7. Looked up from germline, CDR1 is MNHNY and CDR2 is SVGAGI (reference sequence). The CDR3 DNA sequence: TGTGCCAGCAGAGCAAGCAGGGGGCGAGAGACCCAGTACTTC. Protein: CASRASRGRETQYF.

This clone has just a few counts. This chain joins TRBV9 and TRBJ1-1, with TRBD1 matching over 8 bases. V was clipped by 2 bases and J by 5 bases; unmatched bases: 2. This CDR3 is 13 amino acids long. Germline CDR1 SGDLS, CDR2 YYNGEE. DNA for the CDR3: TGTGCCAGCAGCGTTGACAGGGGAACTGAAGCTTTCTTT. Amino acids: CASSVDRGTEAFF. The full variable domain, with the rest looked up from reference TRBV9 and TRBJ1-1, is DSGVTQTPKHLITATGQRVTLRCSPRSGDLSVYWYQQSLDQGLQFLIQYYNGEERAKGNILERFSAQQFPDLHSELNLSSLELGDSALYFCASSVDRGTEAFFGQGTRLTVV.

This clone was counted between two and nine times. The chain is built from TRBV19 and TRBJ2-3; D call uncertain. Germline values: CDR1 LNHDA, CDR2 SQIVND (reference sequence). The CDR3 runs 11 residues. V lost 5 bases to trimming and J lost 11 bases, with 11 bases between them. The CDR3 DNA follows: TGTGCCAGTAGTTCGGGTTTCCTGCAGTATTTT. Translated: CASSSGFLQYF. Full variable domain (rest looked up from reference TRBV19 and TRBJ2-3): DGGITQSPKYLFRKEGQNVTLSCEQNLNHDAMYWYRQDPGQGLRLIYYSQIVNDFQKGDIAEGYSVSREKKESFPLTVTSAQKNPTAFYLCASSSGFLQYFGPGTRLTVL.

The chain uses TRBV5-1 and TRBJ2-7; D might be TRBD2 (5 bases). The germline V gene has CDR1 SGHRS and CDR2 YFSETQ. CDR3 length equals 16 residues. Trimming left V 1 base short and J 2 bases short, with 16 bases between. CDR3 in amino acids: CASSLKVVPSPYEQYF. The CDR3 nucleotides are TGCGCCAGCAGCTTGAAGGTAGTTCCTAGCCCCTACGAGCAGTACTTC.